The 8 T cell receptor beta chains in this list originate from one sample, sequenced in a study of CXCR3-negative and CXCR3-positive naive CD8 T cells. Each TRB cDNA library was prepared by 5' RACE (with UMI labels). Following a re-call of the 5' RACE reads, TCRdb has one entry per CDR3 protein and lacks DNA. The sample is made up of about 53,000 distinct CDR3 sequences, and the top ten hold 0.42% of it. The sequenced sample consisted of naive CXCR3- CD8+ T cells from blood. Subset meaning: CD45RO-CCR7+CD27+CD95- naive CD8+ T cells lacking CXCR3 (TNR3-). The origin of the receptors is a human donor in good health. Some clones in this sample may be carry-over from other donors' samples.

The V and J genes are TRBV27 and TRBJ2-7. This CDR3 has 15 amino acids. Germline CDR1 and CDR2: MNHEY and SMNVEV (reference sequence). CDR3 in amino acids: CASTLGPGSSYEQYF.

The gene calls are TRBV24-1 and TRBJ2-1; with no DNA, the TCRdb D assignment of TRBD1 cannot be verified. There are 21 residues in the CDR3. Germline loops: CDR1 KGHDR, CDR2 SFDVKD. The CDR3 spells CATSDASGTGGLAGADNEQLF.

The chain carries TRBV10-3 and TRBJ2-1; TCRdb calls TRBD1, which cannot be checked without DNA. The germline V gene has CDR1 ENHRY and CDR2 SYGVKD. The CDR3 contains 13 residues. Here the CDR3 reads CAINQGMGDEQFF.

CDR3 in amino acids: CASSIIGAEQETQYF. V gene TRBV19 combines with J gene TRBJ2-5; no DNA is available, so the TRBD1 call from TCRdb remains unchecked. CDR3 length equals 15 residues. Germline V gene sequence: CDR1 LNHDA, CDR2 SQIVND (reference sequence).

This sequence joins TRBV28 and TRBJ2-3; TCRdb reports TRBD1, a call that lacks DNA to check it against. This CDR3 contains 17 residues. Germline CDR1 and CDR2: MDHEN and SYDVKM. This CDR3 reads CASSRNSGQGGTDTQYF.

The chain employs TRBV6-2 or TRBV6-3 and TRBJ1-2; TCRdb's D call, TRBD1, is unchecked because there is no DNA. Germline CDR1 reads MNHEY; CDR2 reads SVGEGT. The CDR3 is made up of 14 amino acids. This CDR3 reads CACNRPTGNYGYTF.

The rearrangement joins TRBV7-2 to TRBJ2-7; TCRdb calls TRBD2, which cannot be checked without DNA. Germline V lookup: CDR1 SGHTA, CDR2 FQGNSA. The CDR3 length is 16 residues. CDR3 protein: CASSLGLAGGGYEQYF.

The CDR3 is CASSLSTPGQGNTIYF. V usage is TRBV12-3 or TRBV12-4 and J usage is TRBJ1-3; TCRdb outputs TRBD1, but without DNA this stays unchecked. This CDR3 comprises 16 residues.